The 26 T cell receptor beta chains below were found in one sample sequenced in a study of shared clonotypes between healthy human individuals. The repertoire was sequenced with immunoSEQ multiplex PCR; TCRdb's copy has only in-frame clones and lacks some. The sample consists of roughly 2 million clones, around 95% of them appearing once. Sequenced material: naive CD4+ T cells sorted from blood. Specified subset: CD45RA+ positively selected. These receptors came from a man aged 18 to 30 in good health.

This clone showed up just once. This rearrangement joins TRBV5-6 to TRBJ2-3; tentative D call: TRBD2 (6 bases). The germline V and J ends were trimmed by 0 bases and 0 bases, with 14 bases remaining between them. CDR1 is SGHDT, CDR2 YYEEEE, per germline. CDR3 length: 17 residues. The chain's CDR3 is CASSLAWDSDSTDTQYF. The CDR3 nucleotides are TGTGCCAGCAGCTTGGCATGGGACTCCGATAGCACAGATACGCAGTATTTT.

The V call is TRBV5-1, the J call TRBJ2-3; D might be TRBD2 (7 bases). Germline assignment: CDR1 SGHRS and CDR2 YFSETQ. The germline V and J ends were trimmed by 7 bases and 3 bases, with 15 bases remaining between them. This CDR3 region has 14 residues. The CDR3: CASRLSGTTDTQYF. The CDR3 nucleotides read TGCGCCAGCCGCCTAAGCGGGACAACAGATACGCAGTATTTT. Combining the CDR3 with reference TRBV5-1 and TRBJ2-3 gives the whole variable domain KAGVTQTPRYLIKTRGQQVTLSCSPISGHRSVSWYQQTPGQGLQFLFEYFSETQRNKGNFPGRFSGRQFSNSRSEMNVSTLELGDSALYLCASRLSGTTDTQYFGPGTRLTVL.

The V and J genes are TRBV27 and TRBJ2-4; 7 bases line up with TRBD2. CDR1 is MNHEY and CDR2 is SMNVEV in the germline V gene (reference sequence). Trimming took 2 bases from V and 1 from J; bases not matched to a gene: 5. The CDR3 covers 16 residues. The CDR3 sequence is CASSLTTGGAKNIQYF. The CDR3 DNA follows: TGTGCCAGCAGTTTAACGACGGGGGGTGCCAAAAACATTCAGTACTTC.

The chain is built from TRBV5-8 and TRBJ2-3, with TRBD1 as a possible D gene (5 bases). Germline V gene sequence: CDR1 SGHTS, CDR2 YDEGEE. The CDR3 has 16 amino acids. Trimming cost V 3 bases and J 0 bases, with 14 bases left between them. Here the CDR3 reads CASSSLRTSSTDTQYF. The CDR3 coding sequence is TGTGCCAGCAGCTCCCTCAGGACATCTAGCACAGATACGCAGTATTTT.

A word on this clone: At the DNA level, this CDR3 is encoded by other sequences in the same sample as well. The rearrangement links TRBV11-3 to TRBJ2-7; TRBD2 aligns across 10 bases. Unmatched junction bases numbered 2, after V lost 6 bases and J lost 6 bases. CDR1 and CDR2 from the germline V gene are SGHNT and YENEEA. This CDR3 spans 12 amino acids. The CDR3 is CASSSSGGEQYF. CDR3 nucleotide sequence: TGTGCCAGCAGTTCTAGCGGGGGCGAGCAGTACTTC.

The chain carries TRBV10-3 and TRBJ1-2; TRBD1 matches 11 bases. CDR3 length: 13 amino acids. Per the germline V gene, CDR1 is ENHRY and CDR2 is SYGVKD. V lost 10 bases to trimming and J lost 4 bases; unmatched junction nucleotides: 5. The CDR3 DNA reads TGTGCCACCGGACAGGGGGCCGGCTATGGCTACACCTTC. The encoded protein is CATGQGAGYGYTF.

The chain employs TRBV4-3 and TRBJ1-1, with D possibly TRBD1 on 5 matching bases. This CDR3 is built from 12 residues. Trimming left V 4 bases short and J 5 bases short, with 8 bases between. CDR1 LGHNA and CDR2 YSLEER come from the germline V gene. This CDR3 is CASSRGETEAFF. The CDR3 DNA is TGCGCCAGCAGCCGAGGGGAAACTGAAGCTTTCTTT.

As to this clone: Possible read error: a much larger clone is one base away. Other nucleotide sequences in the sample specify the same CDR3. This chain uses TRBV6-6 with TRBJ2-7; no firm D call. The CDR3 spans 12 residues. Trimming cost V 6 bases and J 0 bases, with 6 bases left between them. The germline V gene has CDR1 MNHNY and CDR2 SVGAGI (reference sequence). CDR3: CASSPSSYEQYF. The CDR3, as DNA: TGTGCCAGCAGCCCAAGCTCCTACGAGCAGTACTTC.

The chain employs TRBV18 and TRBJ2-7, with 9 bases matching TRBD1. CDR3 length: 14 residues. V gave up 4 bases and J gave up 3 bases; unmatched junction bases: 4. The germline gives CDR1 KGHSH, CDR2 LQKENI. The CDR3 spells CASSLSGQGYEQYF. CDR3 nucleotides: TGTGCCAGCTCACTATCGGGACAGGGCTACGAGCAGTACTTC. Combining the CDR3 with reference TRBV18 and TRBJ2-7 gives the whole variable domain NAGVMQNPRHLVRRRGQEARLRCSPMKGHSHVYWYRQLPEEGLKFMVYLQKENIIDESGMPKERFSAEFPKEGPSILRIQQVVRGDSAAYFCASSLSGQGYEQYFGPGTRLTVT.

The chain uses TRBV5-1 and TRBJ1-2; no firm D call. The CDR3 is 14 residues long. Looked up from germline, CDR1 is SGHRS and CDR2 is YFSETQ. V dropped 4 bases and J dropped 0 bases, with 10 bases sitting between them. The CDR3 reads CASSEAAANYGYTF. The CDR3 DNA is TGCGCCAGCAGCGAGGCAGCTGCTAACTATGGCTACACCTTC.

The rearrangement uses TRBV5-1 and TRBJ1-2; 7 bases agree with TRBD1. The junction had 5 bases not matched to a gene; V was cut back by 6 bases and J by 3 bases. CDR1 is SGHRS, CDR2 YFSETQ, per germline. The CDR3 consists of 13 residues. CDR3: CASTPGQDYGYTF. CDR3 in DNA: TGCGCCAGCACCCCTGGACAGGACTATGGCTACACCTTC.

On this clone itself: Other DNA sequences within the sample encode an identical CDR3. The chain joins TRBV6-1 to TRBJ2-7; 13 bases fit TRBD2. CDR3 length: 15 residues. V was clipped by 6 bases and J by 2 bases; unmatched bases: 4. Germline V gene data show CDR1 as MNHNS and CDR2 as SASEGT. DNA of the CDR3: TGTGCCAGCAGGCTACTAGCGGGAGGGCCCTACGAGCAGTACTTC. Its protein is CASRLLAGGPYEQYF.

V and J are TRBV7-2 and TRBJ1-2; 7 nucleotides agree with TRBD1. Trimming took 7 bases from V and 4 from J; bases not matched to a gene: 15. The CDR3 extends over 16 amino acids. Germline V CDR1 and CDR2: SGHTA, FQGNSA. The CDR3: CASIPRGDRAFYGYTF. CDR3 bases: TGTGCCAGCATCCCACGAGGGGACAGAGCTTTCTATGGCTACACCTTC.

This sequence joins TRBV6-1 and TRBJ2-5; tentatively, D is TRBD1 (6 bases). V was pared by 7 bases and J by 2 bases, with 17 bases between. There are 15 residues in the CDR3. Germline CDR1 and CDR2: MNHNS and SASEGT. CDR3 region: CASTPWGTQQETQYF. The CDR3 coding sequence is TGTGCCAGCACCCCTTGGGGGACACAACAAGAGACCCAGTACTTC.

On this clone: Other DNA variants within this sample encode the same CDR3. CDR3: CASSPGTINTEAFF. The CDR3 bases are TGCGCCAGCAGCCCCGGAACGATTAACACTGAAGCTTTCTTT. The chain uses TRBV5-1 and TRBJ1-1, with D uncertain. The CDR3 runs 14 residues. Germline values: CDR1 SGHRS, CDR2 YFSETQ. V dropped 4 bases and J dropped 2 bases, with 12 bases sitting between them.

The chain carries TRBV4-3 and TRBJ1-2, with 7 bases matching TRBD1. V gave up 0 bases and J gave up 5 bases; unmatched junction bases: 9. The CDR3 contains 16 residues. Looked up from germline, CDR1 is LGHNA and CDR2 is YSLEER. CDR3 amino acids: CASSQDFRTGQYGYTF. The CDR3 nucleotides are TGCGCCAGCAGCCAAGATTTTCGGACAGGACAATATGGCTACACCTTC.

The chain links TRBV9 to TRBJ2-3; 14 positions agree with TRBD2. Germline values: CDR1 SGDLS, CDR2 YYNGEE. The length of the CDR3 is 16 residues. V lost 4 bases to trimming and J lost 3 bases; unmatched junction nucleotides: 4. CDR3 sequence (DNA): TGTGCCAGCAGCTCCCGACTAGCGGGGGGGACAGATACGCAGTATTTT. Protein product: CASSSRLAGGTDTQYF.

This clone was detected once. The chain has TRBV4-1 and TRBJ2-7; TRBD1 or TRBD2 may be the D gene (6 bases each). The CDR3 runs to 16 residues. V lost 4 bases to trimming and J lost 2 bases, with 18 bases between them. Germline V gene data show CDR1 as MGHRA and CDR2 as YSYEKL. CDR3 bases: TGCGCCAGCAGCCCAGCAATCGGGGGCCTAGCCTACGAGCAGTACTTC. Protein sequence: CASSPAIGGLAYEQYF.

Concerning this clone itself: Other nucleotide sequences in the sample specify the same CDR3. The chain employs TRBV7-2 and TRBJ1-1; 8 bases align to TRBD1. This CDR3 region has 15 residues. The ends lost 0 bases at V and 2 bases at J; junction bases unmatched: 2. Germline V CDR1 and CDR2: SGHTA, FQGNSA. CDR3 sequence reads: CASSLATGVNTEAFF. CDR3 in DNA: TGTGCCAGCAGCTTAGCGACAGGGGTCAACACTGAAGCTTTCTTT.

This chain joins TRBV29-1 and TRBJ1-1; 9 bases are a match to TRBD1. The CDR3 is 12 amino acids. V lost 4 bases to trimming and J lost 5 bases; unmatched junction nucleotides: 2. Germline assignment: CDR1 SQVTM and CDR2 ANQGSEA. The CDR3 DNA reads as TGCAGCGTTGGGGACAGGGAAACTGAAGCTTTCTTT. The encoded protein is CSVGDRETEAFF.

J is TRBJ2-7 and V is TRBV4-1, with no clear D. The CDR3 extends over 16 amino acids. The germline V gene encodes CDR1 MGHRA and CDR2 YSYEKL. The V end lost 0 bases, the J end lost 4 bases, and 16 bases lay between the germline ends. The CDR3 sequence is CASSQDFGLSGYEQYF. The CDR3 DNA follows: TGCGCCAGCAGCCAAGATTTTGGCCTGTCGGGTTACGAGCAGTACTTC.

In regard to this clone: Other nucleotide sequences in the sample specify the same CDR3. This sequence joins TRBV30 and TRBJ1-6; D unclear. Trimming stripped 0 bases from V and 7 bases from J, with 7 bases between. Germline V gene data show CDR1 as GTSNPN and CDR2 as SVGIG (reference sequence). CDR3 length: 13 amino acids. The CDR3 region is CAWSVRENSPLHF. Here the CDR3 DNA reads TGTGCCTGGAGTGTACGAGAGAATTCACCCCTCCACTTT.

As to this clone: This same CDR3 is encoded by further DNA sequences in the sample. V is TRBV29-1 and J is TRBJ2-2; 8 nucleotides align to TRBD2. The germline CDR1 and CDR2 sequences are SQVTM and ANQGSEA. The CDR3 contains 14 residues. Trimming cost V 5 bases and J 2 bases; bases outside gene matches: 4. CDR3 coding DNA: TGCAGCGTTCGAAGCGGGGGTAACACCGGGGAGCTGTTTTTT. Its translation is CSVRSGGNTGELFF.

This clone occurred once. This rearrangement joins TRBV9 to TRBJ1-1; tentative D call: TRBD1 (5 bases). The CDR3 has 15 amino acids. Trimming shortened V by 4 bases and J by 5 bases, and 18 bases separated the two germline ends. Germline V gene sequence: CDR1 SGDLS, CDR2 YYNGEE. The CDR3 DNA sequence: TGTGCCAGCAGCATGGGGCCCGAACATTTGACTGAAGCTTTCTTT. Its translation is CASSMGPEHLTEAFF.

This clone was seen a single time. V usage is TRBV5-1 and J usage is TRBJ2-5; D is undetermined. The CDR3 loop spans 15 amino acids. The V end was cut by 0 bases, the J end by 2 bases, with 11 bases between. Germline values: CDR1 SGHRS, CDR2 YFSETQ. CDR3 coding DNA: TGCGCCAGCAGCTTGGAAGTCCAGGTACAAGAGACCCAGTACTTC. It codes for CASSLEVQVQETQYF.

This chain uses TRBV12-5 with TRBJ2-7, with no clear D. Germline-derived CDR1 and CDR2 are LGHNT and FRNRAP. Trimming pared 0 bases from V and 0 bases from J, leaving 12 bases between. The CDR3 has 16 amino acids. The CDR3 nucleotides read TGTGCTAGTGGTTTGGTAGTTGGGTATAGCTCCTACGAGCAGTACTTC. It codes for CASGLVVGYSSYEQYF.